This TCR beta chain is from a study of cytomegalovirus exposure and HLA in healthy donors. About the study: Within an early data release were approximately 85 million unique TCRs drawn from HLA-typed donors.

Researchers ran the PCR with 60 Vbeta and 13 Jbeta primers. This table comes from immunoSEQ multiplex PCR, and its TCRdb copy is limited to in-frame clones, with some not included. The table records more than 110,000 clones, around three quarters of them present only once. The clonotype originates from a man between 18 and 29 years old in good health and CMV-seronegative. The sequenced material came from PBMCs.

CDR3 coding DNA: TGTGCCAGCCTCAGGGTAGCTGGAAACACCATATATTTT. Amino acids: CASLRVAGNTIYF. This chain uses TRBV28 with TRBJ1-3; a weak D match, TRBD1 (5 bases). The CDR3 extends over 13 amino acids. The germline V gene encodes CDR1 MDHEN and CDR2 SYDVKM. V was clipped by 8 bases and J by 2 bases, with 10 bases between them.